These 8 T cell receptor beta chains came from one sample sequenced in a study of T cell responses to AZD1222 COVID-19 vaccine. TCRdb's copy holds only in-frame clones and misses some; the assay was immunoSEQ multiplex PCR. The sample consists of 200,000 to 250,000 clones, about 94% of them appearing once. The sequences come from peripheral blood, collected 28 days after the second dose of the MenACWY control vaccine. These receptors all come from an adult who received the MenACWY meningococcal vaccine as a control.

The J gene is TRBJ2-7, the V gene TRBV10-3; 7 bases match TRBD1. Germline assignment: CDR1 ENHRY and CDR2 SYGVKD. The CDR3 is made up of 13 amino acids. V dropped 6 bases and J dropped 5; count of bases not matched to a gene: 7. CDR3 sequence reads: CAIRAGTADEQYF. The DNA of the CDR3 is TGTGCCATCAGGGCCGGGACAGCCGACGAGCAGTACTTC.

DNA for the CDR3: TGTGCCAGCAGCCTCGGGATGTCTGGCGGGGAGCTGTTTTTT. The encoded protein is CASSLGMSGGELFF. The gene calls are TRBV11-3 and TRBJ2-2; tentatively, D is TRBD2 (5 bases). The V and J ends lost 5 bases and 7 bases respectively, with 14 bases between them. This CDR3 is 14 amino acids long. The germline gives CDR1 SGHNT, CDR2 YENEEA.

The V call is TRBV27, the J call TRBJ2-7; D call uncertain. The V gene lost 9 bases and the J gene lost 3 bases, with 3 bases spanning the gap. The CDR3 has 9 residues. CDR1 MNHEY and CDR2 SMNVEV come from the germline V gene (reference sequence). The CDR3 sequence is CARNYEQYF. The CDR3 nucleotides are TGTGCCAGAAACTACGAGCAGTACTTC.

This chain joins TRBV10-3 and TRBJ2-7; 10 positions match TRBD1. The length of the CDR3 is 15 residues. The V gene end was trimmed by 3 bases and the J gene end by 1 base; junction bases not matched to a gene: 3. Germline loops: CDR1 ENHRY, CDR2 SYGVKD. This chain's CDR3 is CAISERTGGSYEQYF. The DNA for the CDR3 is TGTGCCATCAGTGAACGGACAGGGGGTTCCTACGAGCAGTACTTC.

V and J are TRBV7-9 and TRBJ2-3; no clear D gene. The germline V gene has CDR1 SEHNR and CDR2 FQNEAQ (reference sequence). The CDR3 extends over 14 amino acids. V gave up 5 bases and J gave up 7 bases, with 16 bases separating them. The CDR3 coding sequence is TGTGCCAGCAGCCGGGCCGAAACCATGAATACGCAGTATTTT. Its translation: CASSRAETMNTQYF. The full variable domain, rest sourced from reference TRBV7-9 and TRBJ2-3, is DTGVSQNPRHKITKRGQNVTFRCDPISEHNRLYWYRQTLGQGPEFLTYFQNEAQLEKSRLLSDRFSAERPKGSFSTLEIQRTEQGDSAMYLCASSRAETMNTQYFGPGTRLTVL.

The rearrangement joins TRBV30 to TRBJ1-4; 10 bases map to TRBD1. Germline lookup yields CDR1 GTSNPN and CDR2 SVGIG (reference sequence). The CDR3 consists of 16 residues. V shed 2 bases and J 4 bases; nucleotides not matched to a gene: 7. CDR3 in amino acids: CAWSPGQGFFNEKLFF. The CDR3 bases are TGTGCCTGGAGTCCGGGACAGGGGTTTTTTAATGAAAAACTGTTTTTT.

This clone has more than one count but fewer than ten. The chain carries TRBV27 and TRBJ1-1, with TRBD1 identical over 9 bases. CDR1 is MNHEY and CDR2 is SMNVEV in the germline V gene (reference sequence). V dropped 0 bases and J dropped 4; count of bases not matched to a gene: 15. The CDR3 length is 19 residues. CDR3 protein: CASSLSKPGTGYQFTEAFF. Here the CDR3 DNA reads TGTGCCAGCAGTTTATCGAAGCCTGGGACAGGGTATCAATTCACTGAAGCTTTCTTT.

The count of this clone is one. The chain employs TRBV7-2 and TRBJ1-5, with D perhaps matching TRBD1 (5 bases). Germline V lookup: CDR1 SGHTA, CDR2 FQGNSA. V gave up 3 bases and J gave up 0 bases, with 6 bases separating them. There are 14 residues in the CDR3. CDR3 nucleotide sequence: TGTGCCAGCAGCTTCGACAGTAGCAATCAGCCCCAGCATTTT. Translating gives CASSFDSSNQPQHF.